What follows are 13 T cell receptor beta chains derived from one specimen sequenced in a study of metastatic and nonmetastatic thyroid tumors. TCRdb used MiXCR to call clones anew from the PCR reads. There are some 30,000 clones in the sample; approximately 7.4% occur only once, and about 41% lies in the top ten. Each patient came to thyroid surgery without any prior treatment (of any kind). The sequencing input was blood. The receptor set was obtained from a female donor with papillary thyroid cancer or a benign thyroid nodule (not recorded which). Some clones in this sample may be carry-over from other donors' samples.

Judged by abundance, this clone is medium-sized. V is TRBV6-2 or TRBV6-3 and J is TRBJ1-5, with D perhaps TRBD1 (6 bases). Trimming removed 4 bases at V and 6 bases at J, with 16 bases between. The CDR3 length is 15 residues. Looked up from germline, CDR1 is MNHEY and CDR2 is SVGEGT. The chain's CDR3 is CASSFAGGEAQPQHF. The CDR3 nucleotides read TGTGCCAGCAGTTTTGCGGGGGGCGAAGCTCAGCCCCAGCATTTT.

This clone was counted at least ten times. The chain uses TRBV20-1 and TRBJ1-2; 7 positions match TRBD1. Trimming cost V 4 bases and J 4 bases; bases outside gene matches: 9. The CDR3 runs 14 residues. Germline V gene sequence: CDR1 DFQATT, CDR2 SNEGSKA (reference sequence). In DNA form, the CDR3 reads TGCAGTGCTATACACACGACAGGGTCCTATGGCTACACCTTC. Protein product: CSAIHTTGSYGYTF.

There are many counts of this clone. The V call is TRBV28, the J call TRBJ2-1; 9 positions agree with TRBD1. Germline V gives CDR1 MDHEN, CDR2 SYDVKM. The ends lost 5 bases at V and 8 bases at J; junction bases unmatched: 7. The CDR3 runs to 14 residues. Written as DNA, the CDR3 is TGTGCCAGCAGTGGGGGGACAGGGCTGGATGAGCAGTTCTTC. This codes for CASSGGTGLDEQFF.

This clone showed up many times. The chain couples TRBV20-1 to TRBJ2-4, with no clear D. The CDR3 is made up of 13 amino acids. Germline CDR1 reads DFQATT; CDR2 reads SNEGSKA (reference sequence). The germline V and J ends were trimmed by 3 bases and 1 base, with 7 bases remaining between them. The CDR3 region has the DNA TGCAGTGCTAGGGTGGGGGCCAAAAACATTCAGTACTTC. Translation gives CSARVGAKNIQYF.

The J gene is TRBJ2-3, the V gene TRBV29-1, with D possibly matching TRBD1 (5 bases). CDR1 and CDR2 (germline): SQVTM, ANQGSEA. V lost 5 bases, J lost 15 bases, and 30 bases lay in between. This CDR3 has 15 residues. CDR3: CSVRRQGLRTDTYYF. CDR3 bases: TGCAGCGTTAGGCGTCAGGGATTACGTACAGATACGTATTATTTT.

This clone has only one observation. Possible read error: a much larger clone is one base away. The rearrangement links TRBV20-1 to TRBJ2-3, with D tentatively TRBD1 or TRBD2 (5 bases each). The CDR3 has 13 residues. Per the germline V gene, CDR1 is DFQATT and CDR2 is SNEGSKA (reference sequence). CDR3: CIARSPGRDTQYF. The CDR3 nucleotides are TGCATTGCTAGATCGCCGGGACGGGATACGCAGTATTTT.

The sample holds many counts of this clone. The gene calls are TRBV20-1 and TRBJ2-3; 12 bases are shared with TRBD2. This CDR3 contains 16 residues. Per germline, CDR1 DFQATT and CDR2 SNEGSKA (reference sequence). The J segment lost 2 bases and the V segment lost 3 bases, leaving 6 bases of the junction unmatched. CDR3 coding DNA: TGCAGTGCTAGTCGATCTAGCGGGAGGGCCACAGATACGCAGTATTTT. This gives the protein CSASRSSGRATDTQYF.

This clone was seen many times. The V call is TRBV6-1, the J call TRBJ1-2; D is ambiguous. V gave up 3 bases and J gave up 8 bases, with 13 bases separating them. The germline V gene encodes CDR1 MNHNS and CDR2 SASEGT. The CDR3 is 13 residues long. As DNA, the CDR3 is TGTGCCAGCAGTGATTTGATTTCCCGGGGCTACACCTTC. This codes for CASSDLISRGYTF.

In its sample, this clone was seen many times. The chain is built from TRBV5-1 and TRBJ2-1; possible D gene TRBD2, 5 bases. Trimming left V 0 bases short and J 2 bases short, with 9 bases between. The V gene's germline CDR1 is SGHRS and CDR2 YFSETQ. The CDR3 is 15 amino acids. CDR3 amino acids: CASSLAGLTYNEQFF. The CDR3 DNA follows: TGCGCCAGCAGCTTGGCTGGACTTACCTACAATGAGCAGTTCTTC.

This clone was detected ten times or more. The chain couples TRBV4-3 to TRBJ1-2; D is possibly TRBD1 (5 bases). V shed 4 bases and J shed 6 bases, with 18 bases lying between them. Per the germline V gene, CDR1 is LGHNA and CDR2 is YSLEER. CDR3 size: 15 residues. The CDR3 reads CASSPLGVVGDGYTF. The CDR3 coding sequence is TGCGCCAGCAGCCCCCTGGGGGTCGTTGGTGATGGCTACACCTTC.

Remarks on this clone: This may be a read error: a much more frequent sequence differs by one nucleotide. The chain has TRBV20-1 and TRBJ2-7, with D hard to call. The V gene lost 6 bases and the J gene lost 0 bases, with 9 bases spanning the gap. Germline V CDR1 and CDR2: DFQATT, SNEGSKA (reference sequence). CDR3 length: 12 residues. CDR3 protein: CSAVCSSYEQYF. Written as DNA, the CDR3 is TGCAGTGCCGTGTGCAGCTCCTACGAGCAGTACTTC.

This clone was counted many times. The chain has TRBV19 and TRBJ2-7, with D perhaps matching TRBD1 (6 bases). In germline, CDR1 is LNHDA, CDR2 SQIVND (reference sequence). CDR3 size: 14 residues. V gave up 6 bases and J gave up 2 bases, with 14 bases separating them. For the CDR3, the DNA is TGTGCCAGTAGCAAACAGGGAGCTACCTACGAGCAGTACTTC. It specifies CASSKQGATYEQYF.

This clone was seen at least ten times. The genes are TRBV27 and TRBJ2-1; a weak D match, TRBD2 (6 bases). The CDR3 length is 16 residues. CDR1 and CDR2 (germline): MNHEY, SMNVEV (reference sequence). The germline V and J ends were trimmed by 5 bases and 3 bases, with 17 bases remaining between them. The CDR3 DNA sequence: TGTGCCAGCAGTACATACCCGGGACTGGTCTACAATGAGCAGTTCTTC. This encodes CASSTYPGLVYNEQFF.